This TCR beta chain is drawn from a study of blood T cell repertoires in COVID-19. Study details: The United States, Italy and Spain were the sources of the acute and convalescent COVID-19 samples. Nucleic acid was either cDNA or gDNA, and it came from T cells, B-cell-depleted T cells, or PBMCs.

Sequencing used immunoSEQ multiplex PCR; TCRdb keeps in-frame clones, though not all of them. Of roughly 100,000 clones listed, about four fifths are singletons. V lost 2 bases, J lost 7 bases, and 14 bases lay in between. Germline V gives CDR1 SQVTM, CDR2 ANQGSEA. The CDR3 is 13 residues long. This chain joins TRBV29-1 and TRBJ1-1; TRBD1 is a possible D gene (5 bases). The TCR comes from a woman of 80 years or more with acute or convalescent COVID-19. The source material was peripheral blood. In DNA form, the CDR3 reads TGCAGCGTTGAACCGGGGGGGACGGATGAAGCTTTCTTT. It codes for CSVEPGGTDEAFF.